Listed below are T cell receptor beta chains from one sample, sequenced in a study of cytomegalovirus exposure and HLA in healthy donors. Data came from immunoSEQ multiplex PCR; TCRdb stores just in-frame clones and leaves some out. The data contain around 120,000 clones, about 80% of them singletons. The sequenced sample was PBMCs. These receptors came from a man aged 60 to 75 in good health and CMV-seropositive. Each CDR3 is given with its conserved first and last residue. D genes are given only for firm matches. The listing skips clone size in some rows; elsewhere it reads once, few, many or a size class.

clone size	D gene	V gene	J gene	CDR3 protein	CDR3 DNA
NA	TRBD1	TRBV10-3	TRBJ2-3	CAISGGDRSTDTQYF	TGTGCCATCAGTGGTGGGGACAGGAGCACAGATACGCAGTATTTT
NA	NA	TRBV5-3	TRBJ1-2	CARSLAVQYDTF	TGTGCCAGAAGCTTGGCCGTACAGTATGACACCTTC
NA	TRBD1	TRBV30	TRBJ1-2	CAWSRTPGGGYTF	TGTGCCTGGAGTCGTACCCCAGGGGGGGGCTACACCTTC
NA	NA	TRBV29-1	TRBJ2-1	CSGRTSLTYNEQFF	TGCAGCGGAAGGACATCCCTGACCTACAATGAGCAGTTCTTC
NA	NA	TRBV18	TRBJ2-1	CASCQEQPIYNEQFF	TGTGCCAGCTGCCAGGAACAGCCTATCTACAATGAGCAGTTCTTC
NA	TRBD1	TRBV19	TRBJ1-1	CASSIEWDRGATEAFF	TGTGCCAGTAGTATAGAATGGGACAGGGGCGCCACTGAAGCTTTCTTT
NA	TRBD2	TRBV29-1	TRBJ2-3	CSVDPTGGGHTDTQYF	TGCAGCGTTGACCCAACGGGCGGGGGGCACACAGATACGCAGTATTTT
NA	TRBD1	TRBV2	TRBJ1-6	CASRRDRGSSPLHF	TGTGCCAGCAGGAGGGACAGGGGAAGTTCACCCCTCCACTTT
NA	TRBD2	TRBV7-8	TRBJ2-3	CASSLIAGSDTQYF	TGTGCCAGCAGCTTGATAGCGGGATCAGATACGCAGTATTTT
NA	TRBD2	TRBV6-1	TRBJ2-7	CASSLRSGIYEQYF	TGTGCCAGCAGTCTCCGTAGCGGGATCTACGAGCAGTACTTC
NA	NA	TRBV6-1	TRBJ1-3	CASSPEDRLPYF	TGTGCCAGCAGTCCCGAAGACAGACTCCCATATTTT
NA	NA	TRBV2	TRBJ1-2	CASSVGAGAMYGYTF	TGTGCCAGCAGTGTAGGGGCAGGGGCAATGTATGGCTACACCTTC
NA	TRBD2	TRBV7-8	TRBJ2-7	CASRQGATSGRTQYF	TGTGCCAGCAGGCAAGGGGCGACTAGCGGGAGGACGCAGTACTTC
NA	NA	TRBV6-6	TRBJ1-2	CASGLTGYGYTF	TGTGCCAGCGGCTTGACAGGCTATGGCTACACCTTC
NA	NA	TRBV7-9	TRBJ2-2	CARRGESGELFF	TGTGCTAGGCGGGGCGAATCCGGGGAGCTGTTTTTT
NA	TRBD1	TRBV7-9	TRBJ2-7	CASSNTGGPYEQYF	TGTGCCAGCAGCAATACAGGGGGCCCCTACGAGCAGTACTTC
NA	TRBD2	TRBV18	TRBJ2-7	CASSTRTSGAYEQYF	TGTGCCAGCTCAACAAGGACTAGCGGGGCCTACGAGCAGTACTTC
once	TRBD1	TRBV7-3	TRBJ2-2	CASSFSTGTNTGELFF	TGTGCCAGCAGCTTTTCGACAGGGACGAACACCGGGGAGCTGTTTTTT
NA	NA	TRBV5-1	TRBJ1-4	CASSPGAGLRSEKLFF	TGCGCCAGCAGCCCTGGAGCGGGACTTAGGAGTGAAAAACTGTTTTTT
NA	NA	TRBV7-6	TRBJ2-5	CASSSPPTGQETQYF	TGTGCCAGCAGCTCCCCCCCGACAGGCCAAGAGACCCAGTACTTC
NA	NA	TRBV11-2	TRBJ2-6	CASSFGGFGANVLTF	TGTGCCAGCAGCTTTGGGGGCTTCGGGGCCAACGTCCTGACTTTC